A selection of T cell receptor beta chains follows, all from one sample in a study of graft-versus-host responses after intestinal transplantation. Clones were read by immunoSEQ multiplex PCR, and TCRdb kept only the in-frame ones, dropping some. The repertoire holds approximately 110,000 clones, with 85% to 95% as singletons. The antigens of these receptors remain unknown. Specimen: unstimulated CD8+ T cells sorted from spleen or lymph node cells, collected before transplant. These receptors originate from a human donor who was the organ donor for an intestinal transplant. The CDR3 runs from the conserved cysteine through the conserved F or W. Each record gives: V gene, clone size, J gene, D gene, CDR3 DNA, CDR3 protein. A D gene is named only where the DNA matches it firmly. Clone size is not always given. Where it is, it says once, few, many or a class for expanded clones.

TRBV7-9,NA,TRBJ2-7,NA,TGTGCCAGCAGCTCGACTAGCTCCTACGAGCAGTACTTC,CASSSTSSYEQYF
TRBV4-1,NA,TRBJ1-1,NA,TGCGCCAGCAGCCAAGATAGGGGATACACTGAAGCTTTCTTT,CASSQDRGYTEAFF
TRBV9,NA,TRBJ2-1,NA,TGTGCCAGCAGCGTCCCGGATGGGGAGCACCTGGGAGCGTTCTTC,CASSVPDGEHLGAFF
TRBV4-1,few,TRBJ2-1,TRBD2,TGCGCCAGCAGCCATGCCGGGACTAGCGTCTACAATGAGCAGTTCTTC,CASSHAGTSVYNEQFF
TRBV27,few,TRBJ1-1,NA,TGTGCCAGCAGTATCGGTAGGGGAACTGAAGCTTTCTTT,CASSIGRGTEAFF
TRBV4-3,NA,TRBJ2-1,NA,TGCGCCAGCAGCCAAGGGACTTCCACCTACAATGAGCAGTTCTTC,CASSQGTSTYNEQFF
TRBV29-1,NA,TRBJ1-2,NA,TGCAGCGTTGAAGATGGGGGACTGCCCTTAGATGGCTACACCTTC,CSVEDGGLPLDGYTF
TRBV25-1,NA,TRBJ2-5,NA,TGTGCCAGCAGTGAATGGGTAGGGTTGGTCACCCAAGAGACCCAGTACTTC,CASSEWVGLVTQETQYF
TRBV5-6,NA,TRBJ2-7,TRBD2,TGTGCCAGCAGCCCCGGGACTAGCGCCTACGAGCAGTACTTC,CASSPGTSAYEQYF
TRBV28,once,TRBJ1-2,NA,TGTGCCAGCAGTTTATCGGTATTGAACTATGGCTACACCTTC,CASSLSVLNYGYTF
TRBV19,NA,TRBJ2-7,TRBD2,TGTGCCAGTAGTATTAGCGGGAGCGCTCTCTACGAGCAGTACTTC,CASSISGSALYEQYF
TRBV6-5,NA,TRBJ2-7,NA,TGTGCCAGCAGTTACTCAGGGGACTACGAGCAGTACTTC,CASSYSGDYEQYF
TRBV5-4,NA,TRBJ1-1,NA,TGTGCCAGCAGCTTGGGAGGGAACACTGAAGCTTTCTTT,CASSLGGNTEAFF
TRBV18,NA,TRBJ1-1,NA,TGTGCCAGCTCACCACCGGTCTTATCTCGGAACACTGAAGCTTTCTTT,CASSPPVLSRNTEAFF
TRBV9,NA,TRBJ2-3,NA,TGTGCCAGCAGCGTAGCTTATTCCCCGACTAGACCAGATACGCAGTATTTT,CASSVAYSPTRPDTQYF
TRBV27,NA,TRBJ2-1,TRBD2,TGTGCCAGCAGTCACCATAGCGGGTCCTCCCAGTTCTTC,CASSHHSGSSQFF
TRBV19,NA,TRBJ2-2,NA,TGTGCCACCTTTGGGGGTAACACCGGGGAGCTGTTTTTT,CATFGGNTGELFF
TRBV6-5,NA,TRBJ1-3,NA,TGTGCCAGCAGCCTAAACTCTGGAAACACCATATATTTT,CASSLNSGNTIYF
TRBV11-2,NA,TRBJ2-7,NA,TGTGCCAGCAGCTTACAGGGCTCCTACGAGCAGTACTTC,CASSLQGSYEQYF
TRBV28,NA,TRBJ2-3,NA,TGTGCCAGCAGTCCGCTCGAGAGCACAGATACGCAGTATTTT,CASSPLESTDTQYF
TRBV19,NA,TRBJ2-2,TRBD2,TGTGCCAGTAGTACCGGACTAGCGGGAGGGAAACCGGGCGGGGAGCTGTTTTTT,CASSTGLAGGKPGGELFF
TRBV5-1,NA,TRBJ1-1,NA,TGCGCCAGCAGCCTGGCCTTCGGGGGTTTCCCTGAAGCTTTCTTT,CASSLAFGGFPEAFF
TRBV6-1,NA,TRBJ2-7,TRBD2,TGTGCCAGCGGGACTAGGGCCTACGAGCAGTACTTC,CASGTRAYEQYF
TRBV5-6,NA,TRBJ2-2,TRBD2,TGTGCCAGCAGCCCCCGAATCGACCGGCGGGAGGGGGTAGGGGAGCTGTTTTTT,CASSPRIDRREGVGELFF
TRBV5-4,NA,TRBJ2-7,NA,TGTGCCAGCAGCCCACAGGGTAATAACTACGAGCAGTACTTC,CASSPQGNNYEQYF
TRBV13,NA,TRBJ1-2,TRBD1,TGTGCCAGCAGCAAGGGACAGGTGGGACCCATTGGCTACACCTTC,CASSKGQVGPIGYTF
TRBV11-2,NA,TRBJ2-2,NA,TGTGCCAGCAGCCCCATGGCCGGGGGCATCGGGGAGCTGTTTTTT,CASSPMAGGIGELFF
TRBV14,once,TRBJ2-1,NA,TGTGCCAGCAGCCAAGGTGGGGGAAATGAGCAGTTCTTC,CASSQGGGNEQFF
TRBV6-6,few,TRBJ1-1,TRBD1,TGTGCCAGCAGTCCGGACAGGCTCGAAGCTTTCTTT,CASSPDRLEAFF
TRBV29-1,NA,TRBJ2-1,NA,TGCAGCGTTGAGGGAACGGATCTGGGTGACAATGAGCAGTTCTTC,CSVEGTDLGDNEQFF
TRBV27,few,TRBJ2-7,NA,TGTGCCAGCAGTCCACTCTACAGGGACGAGCAGTACTTC,CASSPLYRDEQYF
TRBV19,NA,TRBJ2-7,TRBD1,TGTGCCAGTAGTCCAGGGGGCTACGAGCAGTACTTC,CASSPGGYEQYF
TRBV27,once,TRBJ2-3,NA,TGTGCCAGCAGTTTATGGGACAGCACAGATACGCAGTATTTT,CASSLWDSTDTQYF
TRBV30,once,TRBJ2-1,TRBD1,TGTGCCTGGGGGAAACCGGGACAGGGCCGCAGTGAGCAGTTCTTC,CAWGKPGQGRSEQFF
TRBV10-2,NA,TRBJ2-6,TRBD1,TGCGCCAGCAGTGGGACAGGGTTTGGGGCCAACGTCCTGACTTTC,CASSGTGFGANVLTF
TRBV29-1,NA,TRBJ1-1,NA,TGCAGCGCAGGGGAGGGGAACACTGAAGCTTTCTTT,CSAGEGNTEAFF
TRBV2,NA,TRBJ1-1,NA,TGTGCCAGCGGTGGGACGCGGGCGCGGGGGAACACTGAAGCTTTCTTT,CASGGTRARGNTEAFF
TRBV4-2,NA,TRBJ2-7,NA,TGTGCCAGCAGCCCCGGGACTGGCTCCTACGAGCAGTACTTC,CASSPGTGSYEQYF
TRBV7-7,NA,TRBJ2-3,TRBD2,TGTGCCAGCAGCTTGACTAGCCTCACAGATACGCAGTATTTT,CASSLTSLTDTQYF
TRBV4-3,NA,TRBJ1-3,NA,TGCGCCAGCAGCCAAGACCCCGACTTAAACTCTGGAAACACCATATATTTT,CASSQDPDLNSGNTIYF
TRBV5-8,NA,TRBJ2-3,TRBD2,TGTGCCAGTACCCTCCTAGCGGGAGGGACAGATACGCAGTATTTT,CASTLLAGGTDTQYF
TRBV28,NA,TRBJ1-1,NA,TGTGCCAGCACCCAAGACAGCTTGAACACTGAAGCTTTCTTT,CASTQDSLNTEAFF